The 18 T cell receptor beta chains below come from one sample, sequenced in a study of blood T cell repertoires in COVID-19. Produced via immunoSEQ multiplex PCR; TCRdb's table is partial and in-frame only. The profile covers 170,000 or so clones, with roughly 89% appearing a single time and around 13% taken by the ten largest. The sequenced sample was peripheral blood. Every receptor here comes from a woman between 65 and 79 years old with COVID-19, enrolled during active disease.

This clone was picked up one time. The chain uses TRBV11-3 and TRBJ1-5; D not resolved. The length of the CDR3 is 13 residues. Germline V lookup: CDR1 SGHNT, CDR2 YENEEA. V dropped 0 bases and J dropped 9 bases, with 9 bases sitting between them. The CDR3 DNA follows: TGTGCCAGCAGCTTAGACACTGTTGGGCCCCAGCATTTT. Translated, it gives CASSLDTVGPQHF.

The chain couples TRBV19 to TRBJ1-5; unclear D gene. Between the trimmed V and J ends, which lost 4 bases and 9 bases, there was a span of 7 bases. CDR1 and CDR2 (germline): LNHDA, SQIVND (reference sequence). CDR3 length: 11 amino acids. The DNA for the CDR3 is TGTGCCAGTAGTAGCCCCGGGCCCCAGCATTTT. Encoded protein: CASSSPGPQHF.

This chain joins TRBV4-1 and TRBJ1-2; the match to TRBD1 covers 10 bases. The germline gives CDR1 MGHRA, CDR2 YSYEKL. The CDR3 covers 15 residues. J was trimmed by 6 bases and V by 5 bases; bases with no gene match: 9. The CDR3 DNA reads TGCGCCAGCAGCAACCCCGGGACAGGGGTCGATGGCTACACCTTC. This gives the protein CASSNPGTGVDGYTF.

The CDR3, as DNA: TGTGCCACCCGACTGGCGGCAAACTCTGGAAACACCATATATTTT. Translating it yields CATRLAANSGNTIYF. This rearrangement joins TRBV15 to TRBJ1-3; no firm D call. V was trimmed by 8 bases and J by 0 bases, leaving 14 bases between them. CDR1 and CDR2 from the germline V gene are LNHNV and YYDKDF (reference sequence). This CDR3 is 15 amino acids long. The variable domain in full, completed from reference TRBV15 and TRBJ1-3, reads DAMVIQNPRYQVTQFGKPVTLSCSQTLNHNVMYWYQQKSSQAPKLLFHYYDKDFNNEADTPDNFQSRRPNTSFCFLDIRSPGLGDTAMYLCATRLAANSGNTIYFGEGSWLTVV.

This sequence joins TRBV9 and TRBJ2-1; tentatively, D is TRBD2 (6 bases). CDR1 and CDR2 (germline): SGDLS, YYNGEE. V lost 0 bases, J lost 3 bases, and 13 bases lay in between. This CDR3 has 16 amino acids. CDR3: CASSVEERTIYNEQFF. CDR3 coding DNA: TGTGCCAGCAGCGTAGAGGAGCGGACTATCTACAATGAGCAGTTCTTC.

This chain links TRBV5-1 with TRBJ2-3; tentative D call: TRBD2 (7 bases). This CDR3 is built from 15 residues. V was cut by 1 base and J by 5 bases, with 14 bases left in between. Germline CDR1 and CDR2: SGHRS and YFSETQ. CDR3 protein: CASSLQREGGDTQYF. DNA for the CDR3: TGCGCCAGCAGCTTGCAGCGGGAAGGGGGAGATACGCAGTATTTT.

The chain recombines TRBV18 with TRBJ2-1; 7 nucleotides match TRBD1. From germline, CDR1 is KGHSH and CDR2 LQKENI. This CDR3 is 17 amino acids long. V trimming: 0 bases; J trimming: 1 base; junction bases outside the gene matches: 6. DNA for the CDR3: TGTGCCAGCTCACCACCGACAGGGAAACTTTCCTACAATGAGCAGTTCTTC. Amino acid sequence: CASSPPTGKLSYNEQFF.

The rearrangement uses TRBV12-3 or TRBV12-4 and TRBJ2-7, with D possibly being TRBD2 (5 bases). This CDR3 is built from 13 residues. V was cut by 3 bases and J by 6 bases, with 12 bases left in between. CDR3 sequence reads: CASSFRTRGEQYF. CDR3 DNA sequence: TGTGCCAGCAGTTTCAGGACCCGGGGCGAGCAGTACTTC.

J is TRBJ1-3 and V is TRBV3-1 (or the pseudogene TRBV3-2), with D maybe TRBD1 (6 bases). CDR1 and CDR2 from the germline V gene are LGHDT and YNNKEL (reference sequence). This CDR3 spans 16 amino acids. V was trimmed by 1 base and J by 0 bases, leaving 10 bases between them. The CDR3 DNA reads as TGTGCCAGCAGCCAAGGGGAGGGGGGCTCTGGAAACACCATATATTTT. It yields the protein CASSQGEGGSGNTIYF.

This chain connects TRBV4-3 to TRBJ2-2; D possibly corresponds to TRBD2 (5 bases). CDR1 and CDR2 from the germline V gene are LGHNA and YSLEER. The CDR3 is made up of 16 amino acids. Trimming took 4 bases from V and 4 from J, leaving 16 bases between them. Here the CDR3 DNA reads TGCGCCAGCAGCCCCAGAGGGCCCTACGGCACCGGGGAGCTGTTTTTT. Its translation is CASSPRGPYGTGELFF.

The chain carries TRBV3-1 (or the pseudogene TRBV3-2) and TRBJ2-1; D possibly corresponds to TRBD2 (5 bases). CDR1 is LGHDT and CDR2 is YNNKEL in the germline V gene (reference sequence). The CDR3 has 15 residues. V lost 2 bases to trimming and J lost 3 bases, with 11 bases between them. Written as DNA, the CDR3 is TGTGCCAGCAGCCAACGAGGGATAAACTACAATGAGCAGTTCTTC. Amino acids: CASSQRGINYNEQFF.

This clone was seen once. The CDR3 DNA follows: TGTGCCAGCAGCAGACGGGGGGAGCGGAGCACAGATACGCAGTATTTT. It specifies CASSRRGERSTDTQYF. This chain links TRBV3-1 (or the pseudogene TRBV3-2) with TRBJ2-3; 7 bases align to TRBD2. CDR3 size: 16 residues. V shed 5 bases and J 0 bases; nucleotides not matched to a gene: 8. Germline CDR1 reads LGHDT; CDR2 reads YNNKEL (reference sequence).

This chain links TRBV5-1 with TRBJ2-2; tentatively, D is TRBD1 (6 bases). Germline V gene data show CDR1 as SGHRS and CDR2 as YFSETQ. CDR3 length equals 16 residues. Trimming stripped 5 bases from V and 2 bases from J, with 16 bases between. CDR3 loop: CASSTTGGGNTGELFF. CDR3 nucleotides: TGCGCCAGCAGTACCACAGGTGGGGGCAACACCGGGGAGCTGTTTTTT.

The chain couples TRBV6-5 to TRBJ1-1, with 9 positions matching TRBD1. V gave up 10 bases and J gave up 5 bases; unmatched junction bases: 8. The CDR3 has 13 residues. CDR1 MNHEY and CDR2 SVGAGI come from the germline V gene. The CDR3 DNA follows: TGTGCCAACCACAGGGGGCGAGTGACTGAAGCTTTCTTT. Amino acids: CANHRGRVTEAFF.

The rearrangement uses TRBV14 and TRBJ2-7; TRBD1 agrees at 9 bases. Unmatched junction bases numbered 8, after V lost 3 bases and J lost 2 bases. The germline CDR1 and CDR2 sequences are SGHDN and FVKESK. CDR3 length equals 16 residues. The CDR3 sequence is CASSHGTGMNTYEQYF. CDR3 DNA: TGTGCCAGCAGCCATGGGACAGGGATGAACACCTACGAGCAGTACTTC.

This chain uses TRBV9 with TRBJ1-1; 7 nucleotides agree with TRBD1. The CDR3 runs 17 residues. The ends lost 0 bases at V and 3 bases at J; junction bases unmatched: 11. Germline V gives CDR1 SGDLS, CDR2 YYNGEE. The CDR3 here is CASSVGYRGPSDTEAFF. In nucleotides, the CDR3 is TGTGCCAGCAGCGTAGGGTACAGGGGTCCCTCCGACACTGAAGCTTTCTTT.

This clone was seen only once. The V gene is TRBV28, the J gene TRBJ2-2, with D possibly being TRBD2 (8 bases). From germline, CDR1 is MDHEN and CDR2 SYDVKM. Deletions cut 6 bases from V and 6 bases from J, with 38 bases between. The CDR3 is made up of 22 amino acids. The CDR3 DNA follows: TGTGCCAGCAGCGGTTTCCCGAAGCCGGGACAGCAGACGAGCGGGAGTCCCGGGGAGCTGTTTTTT. It is translated as CASSGFPKPGQQTSGSPGELFF.

This chain uses TRBV3-1 (or the pseudogene TRBV3-2) with TRBJ1-2, with D unclear. Trimming took off 1 base at V and 5 bases at J, with 5 bases between the two ends. This CDR3 has 12 residues. Germline V CDR1 and CDR2: LGHDT, YNNKEL (reference sequence). This CDR3 reads CASSQAGYGYTF. The CDR3 bases are TGTGCCAGCAGCCAAGCGGGGTATGGCTACACCTTC.